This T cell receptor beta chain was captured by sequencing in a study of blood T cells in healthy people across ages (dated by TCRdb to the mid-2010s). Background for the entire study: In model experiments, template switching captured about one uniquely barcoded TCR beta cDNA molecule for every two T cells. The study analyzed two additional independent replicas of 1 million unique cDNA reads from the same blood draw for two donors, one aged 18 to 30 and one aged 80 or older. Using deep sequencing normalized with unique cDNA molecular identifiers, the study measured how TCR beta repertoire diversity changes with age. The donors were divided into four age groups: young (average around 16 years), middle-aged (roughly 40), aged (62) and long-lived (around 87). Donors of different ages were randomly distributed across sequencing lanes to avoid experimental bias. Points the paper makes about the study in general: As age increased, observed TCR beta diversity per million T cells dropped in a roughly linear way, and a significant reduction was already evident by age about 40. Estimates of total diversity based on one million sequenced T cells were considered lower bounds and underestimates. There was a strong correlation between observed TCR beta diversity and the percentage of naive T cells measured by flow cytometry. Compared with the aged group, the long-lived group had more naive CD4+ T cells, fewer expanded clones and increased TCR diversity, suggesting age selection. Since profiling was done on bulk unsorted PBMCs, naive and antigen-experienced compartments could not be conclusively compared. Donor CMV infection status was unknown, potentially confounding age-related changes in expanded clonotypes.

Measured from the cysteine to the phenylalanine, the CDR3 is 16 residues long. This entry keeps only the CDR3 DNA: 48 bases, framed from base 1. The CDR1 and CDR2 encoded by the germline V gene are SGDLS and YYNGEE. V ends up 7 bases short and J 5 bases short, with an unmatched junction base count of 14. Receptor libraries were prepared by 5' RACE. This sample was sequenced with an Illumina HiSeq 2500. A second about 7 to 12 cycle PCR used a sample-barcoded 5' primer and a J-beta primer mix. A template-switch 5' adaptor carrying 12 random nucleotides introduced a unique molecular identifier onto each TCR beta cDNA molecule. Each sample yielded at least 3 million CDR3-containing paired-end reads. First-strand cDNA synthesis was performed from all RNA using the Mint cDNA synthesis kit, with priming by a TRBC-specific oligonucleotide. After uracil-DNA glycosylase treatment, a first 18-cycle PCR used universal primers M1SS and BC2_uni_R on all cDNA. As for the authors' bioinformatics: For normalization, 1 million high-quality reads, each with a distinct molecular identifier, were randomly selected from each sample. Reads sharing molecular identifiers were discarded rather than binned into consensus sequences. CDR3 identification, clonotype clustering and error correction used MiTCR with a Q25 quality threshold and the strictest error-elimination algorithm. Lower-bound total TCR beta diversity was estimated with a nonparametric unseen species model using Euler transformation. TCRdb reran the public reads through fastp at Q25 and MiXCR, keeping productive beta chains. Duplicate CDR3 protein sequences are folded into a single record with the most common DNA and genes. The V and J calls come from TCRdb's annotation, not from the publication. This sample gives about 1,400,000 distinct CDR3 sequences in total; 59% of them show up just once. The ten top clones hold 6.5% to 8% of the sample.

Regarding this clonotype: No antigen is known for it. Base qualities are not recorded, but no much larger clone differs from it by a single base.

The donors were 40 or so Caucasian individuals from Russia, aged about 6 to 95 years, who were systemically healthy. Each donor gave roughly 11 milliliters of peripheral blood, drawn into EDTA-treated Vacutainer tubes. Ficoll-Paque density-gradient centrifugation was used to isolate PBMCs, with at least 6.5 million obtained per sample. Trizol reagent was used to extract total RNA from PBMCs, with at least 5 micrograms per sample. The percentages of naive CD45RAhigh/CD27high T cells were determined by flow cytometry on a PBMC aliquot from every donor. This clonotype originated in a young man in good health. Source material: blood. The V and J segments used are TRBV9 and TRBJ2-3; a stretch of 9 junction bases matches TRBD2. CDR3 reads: CASGRLGAGGKDTQYF. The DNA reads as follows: TGTGCCAGCGGTCGTTTGGGAGCGGGAGGCAAAGATACGCAGTATTTT.